The 8 T cell receptor beta chains reported below all come from one sample, sequenced in a study of CD4 T cells in relation to SARS-CoV-2 and coronaviruses. Libraries were prepared by immunoSEQ multiplex PCR; TCRdb keeps only in-frame clonotypes and omits some of them. The data show about 70,000 clones, with about nine tenths seen just once and 1.6% held by the top ten. The unexposed donors gave CD4+ T cells in about 2010-2019, prior to COVID-19. The specimen sequenced was memory CD4+ T cells from PBMCs. All receptors come from a human donor in good health.

The J gene is TRBJ2-5, the V gene TRBV19, with 10 bases lining up with TRBD2. Trimming cost V 1 base and J 5 bases; bases outside gene matches: 7. This CDR3 comprises 16 residues. The V gene's germline CDR1 is LNHDA and CDR2 SQIVND (reference sequence). The CDR3 loop is CASSIGLAGVVETQYF. The CDR3 DNA follows: TGTGCCAGTAGTATAGGGCTAGCGGGGGTGGTGGAGACCCAGTACTTC. The whole variable domain, remainder taken from reference TRBV19 and TRBJ2-5, is DGGITQSPKYLFRKEGQNVTLSCEQNLNHDAMYWYRQDPGQGLRLIYYSQIVNDFQKGDIAEGYSVSREKKESFPLTVTSAQKNPTAFYLCASSIGLAGVVETQYFGPGTRLLVL.

The chain employs TRBV25-1 and TRBJ1-3; possibly TRBD1 for D (6 bases). Germline V gene lookup returns CDR1 MGHDK and CDR2 SYGVNS. Trimming pared 0 bases from V and 3 bases from J, leaving 9 bases between. The CDR3 loop spans 15 amino acids. CDR3 sequence reads: CASSEYRDIGNTIYF. The CDR3 DNA reads as TGTGCCAGCAGTGAATATAGGGACATTGGAAACACCATATATTTT.

In this sample, this clone turned up a few times. This chain links TRBV5-8 with TRBJ2-7; 8 bases are a match to TRBD1. The CDR3 has 16 residues. The ends lost 2 bases at V and 6 bases at J; junction bases unmatched: 13. Looked up from germline, CDR1 is SGHTS and CDR2 is YDEGEE. CDR3: CASSFSTGGGVFEQYF. The CDR3 DNA is TGTGCCAGCAGCTTTTCTACAGGGGGAGGTGTCTTCGAGCAGTACTTC. The complete variable domain, with remaining parts taken from reference TRBV5-8 and TRBJ2-7, reads EAGVTQSPTHLIKTRGQQATLRCSPISGHTSVYWYQQALGLGLQFLLWYDEGEERNRGNFPPRFSGRQFPNYSSELNVNALELEDSALYLCASSFSTGGGVFEQYFGPGTRLTVT.

The J gene is TRBJ2-7, the V gene TRBV6-6, with TRBD2 matching 7 bases. In germline, CDR1 is MNHNY, CDR2 SVGAGI (reference sequence). The CDR3 sequence is 15 residues long. Trimming at V came to 5 bases and at J to 2 bases, leaving 9 bases not matched to a gene. This CDR3 is CASSAPGLRTYEQYF. For the CDR3, the DNA is TGTGCCAGCAGTGCCCCGGGACTACGAACCTACGAGCAGTACTTC.

The chain joins TRBV6-5 to TRBJ1-4, with D possibly matching TRBD1 (5 bases). Germline CDR1 MNHEY, CDR2 SVGAGI. Between the trimmed V and J ends, which lost 2 bases and 4 bases, there was a span of 8 bases. The CDR3 totals 14 residues. The CDR3 region is CASSYGTGNEKLFF. Written as DNA, the CDR3 is TGTGCCAGCAGTTACGGGACCGGTAATGAAAAACTGTTTTTT.

This rearrangement joins TRBV5-8 to TRBJ1-1, with 7 nucleotides matching TRBD1. V dropped 4 bases and J dropped 6; count of bases not matched to a gene: 9. Germline V gene data show CDR1 as SGHTS and CDR2 as YDEGEE. The CDR3 totals 14 residues. The CDR3: CASSPRQGYPEAFF. In DNA, the CDR3 is TGTGCCAGCAGCCCCCGACAGGGTTACCCTGAAGCTTTCTTT.

The chain links TRBV6-5 to TRBJ1-3; D gene unclear. The germline gives CDR1 MNHEY, CDR2 SVGAGI. V was pared by 8 bases and J by 4 bases, with 12 bases between. There are 13 residues in the CDR3. The CDR3: CASQTKQGNTIYF. In DNA, the CDR3 is TGTGCCAGCCAAACTAAACAGGGAAACACCATATATTTT.

V usage is TRBV7-3 and J usage is TRBJ1-2; TRBD1 matches at 8 bases. Unmatched junction bases numbered 12, after V lost 5 bases and J lost 7 bases. Germline lookup yields CDR1 SGHTA and CDR2 FQGTGA. This CDR3 contains 15 residues. The CDR3 loop reads CASSPQPGGASGYTF. As DNA, the CDR3 is TGTGCCAGCAGCCCGCAACCAGGGGGCGCGTCTGGCTACACCTTC.